The 24 T cell receptor beta chains listed next were all sequenced from one sample in a study of T cell changes during pregnancy in multiple sclerosis. Produced via immunoSEQ multiplex PCR; TCRdb's table is partial and in-frame only. This sample carries some 57,000 clones, over 80% of them seen once, and the ten largest clones take roughly 0.76%. The sequenced sample was CD4+ T cells from peripheral blood mononuclear cells, obtained in the first trimester of pregnancy. The receptors derive from a female donor with multiple sclerosis, enrolled in a pregnancy study.

The J gene is TRBJ2-7, the V gene TRBV2, with a weak D call TRBD1 (8 bases). This CDR3 contains 15 residues. Germline V lookup: CDR1 SNHLY, CDR2 FYNNEI. V was pared by 6 bases and J by 6 bases, with 21 bases between. CDR3 loop: CASSQAGTGPAEQYF. CDR3 sequence (DNA): TGTGCCAGCAGCCAAGCGGGGACAGGACCCGCCGAGCAGTACTTC.

The CDR3 is CASSSISSYNSPLHF. The CDR3 region has the DNA TGTGCCAGCAGTTCGATTAGCTCCTATAATTCACCCCTCCACTTT. The V gene is TRBV6-6, the J gene TRBJ1-6, with D unclear. Trimming cost V 4 bases and J 0 bases, with 7 bases left between them. CDR1 is MNHNY and CDR2 is SVGAGI in the germline V gene (reference sequence). The CDR3 totals 15 residues.

The rearrangement uses TRBV7-9 and TRBJ1-4; TRBD1 is a possible D gene (6 bases). Germline-derived CDR1 and CDR2 are SEHNR and FQNEAQ (reference sequence). The CDR3 sequence is 16 residues long. The V end lost 5 bases, the J end lost 7 bases, and 20 bases lay between the germline ends. The CDR3 is CASSRGGGDAGEKLFF. In DNA, the CDR3 is TGTGCCAGCAGCAGAGGTGGGGGCGACGCAGGTGAAAAACTGTTTTTT.

The chain combines TRBV6-5 with TRBJ1-6; the D gene is possibly TRBD1 (6 bases). The V end was cut by 7 bases, the J end by 6 bases, with 13 bases between. Per germline, CDR1 MNHEY and CDR2 SVGAGI. The CDR3 length is 14 residues. This CDR3 is CASNQDRSNSPLHF. The CDR3 DNA sequence: TGTGCCAGCAACCAGGACAGAAGTAATTCACCCCTCCACTTT.

The CDR3: CASSDRGLYEQYF. CDR3 DNA sequence: TGTGCCAGTAGCGACAGGGGTCTCTACGAGCAGTACTTC. The V gene is TRBV19, the J gene TRBJ2-7, with TRBD1 matching 8 bases. Germline V gene lookup returns CDR1 LNHDA and CDR2 SQIVND (reference sequence). This CDR3 is built from 13 residues. Losses at the gene ends were 6 bases for V and 3 bases for J; bases not matched to a gene: 4.

The CDR3 here is CASSLTSLNTEAFF. The CDR3, as DNA: TGTGCCAGCAGCTTAACCAGTTTGAACACTGAAGCTTTCTTT. This rearrangement joins TRBV7-3 to TRBJ1-1, with D hard to call. Trimming shortened V by 0 bases and J by 0 bases, and 5 bases separated the two germline ends. CDR1 is SGHTA and CDR2 is FQGTGA in the germline V gene. This CDR3 comprises 14 residues. Based on the CDR3 plus reference TRBV7-3 and TRBJ1-1, the full variable domain is GAGVSQTPSNKVTEKGKYVELRCDPISGHTALYWYRQSLGQGPEFLIYFQGTGAADDSGLPNDRFFAVRPEGSVSTLKIQRTERGDSAVYLCASSLTSLNTEAFFGQGTRLTVV.

The gene calls are TRBV7-9 and TRBJ2-3; 7 bases line up with TRBD1. The CDR3 is made up of 13 amino acids. Germline V gene lookup returns CDR1 SEHNR and CDR2 FQNEAQ (reference sequence). The trim removed 5 bases at V and 9 bases at J, leaving 8 bases unmatched. DNA for the CDR3: TGTGCCAGCAGCCCCGTTACAGGGGAGACGCAGTATTTT. It is translated as CASSPVTGETQYF. Full variable domain (missing parts from reference TRBV7-9 and TRBJ2-3): DTGVSQNPRHKITKRGQNVTFRCDPISEHNRLYWYRQTLGQGPEFLTYFQNEAQLEKSRLLSDRFSAERPKGSFSTLEIQRTEQGDSAMYLCASSPVTGETQYFGPGTRLTVL.

The chain uses TRBV12-5 and TRBJ2-5, with D perhaps TRBD1 (6 bases). The CDR3 has 13 amino acids. Trimming took 4 bases from V and 1 from J, leaving 7 bases between them. Per the germline V gene, CDR1 is LGHNT and CDR2 is FRNRAP. CDR3 loop: CASGSDSQETQYF. In DNA form, the CDR3 reads TGTGCTAGTGGTTCGGACAGCCAAGAGACCCAGTACTTC.

The genes are TRBV5-6 and TRBJ2-3; D gene uncertain. V was trimmed by 0 bases and J by 6 bases, leaving 20 bases between them. CDR3 length equals 17 residues. CDR1 and CDR2 from the germline V gene are SGHDT and YYEEEE. The chain's CDR3 is CASSLGNSLTLRDTQYF. CDR3 nucleotides: TGTGCCAGCAGCTTGGGGAACTCCCTCACACTACGGGATACGCAGTATTTT.

J is TRBJ2-1 and V is TRBV6-6; 10 positions agree with TRBD2. The CDR3 is 15 amino acids. Unmatched junction bases numbered 3, after V lost 4 bases and J lost 3 bases. Germline loops: CDR1 MNHNY, CDR2 SVGAGI (reference sequence). The CDR3 DNA reads as TGTGCCAGCAGTTCCTCTAGCGGGGGCTACAATGAGCAGTTCTTC. This codes for CASSSSSGGYNEQFF.

This clone was detected once. The CDR3 loop reads CASRWTAFGTDTQYF. CDR3 sequence (DNA): TGTGCCAGCAGGTGGACAGCCTTTGGCACAGATACGCAGTATTTT. The chain carries TRBV7-2 and TRBJ2-3; maybe TRBD1 (6 bases). Germline values: CDR1 SGHTA, CDR2 FQGNSA. This CDR3 is built from 15 residues. Trimming took off 6 bases at V and 1 base at J, with 14 bases between the two ends.

This rearrangement joins TRBV7-6 to TRBJ1-1; 7 nucleotides line up with TRBD1. Per germline, CDR1 SGHVS and CDR2 FNYEAQ. This CDR3 contains 14 residues. Germline trimming cut 5 bases from V and 1 base from J; bases unmatched to any gene: 4. The CDR3 region has the DNA TGTGCCAGCAGCCCCGGGACAGCGAACACTGAAGCTTTCTTT. Translated, it gives CASSPGTANTEAFF.

The chain combines TRBV4-3 with TRBJ1-4, with D possibly being TRBD1 (5 bases). This CDR3 comprises 15 residues. Germline values: CDR1 LGHNA, CDR2 YSLEER. Between the trimmed V and J ends, which lost 2 bases and 8 bases, there was a span of 15 bases. This CDR3 reads CASSQYSQQEEKLFF. The DNA for the CDR3 is TGCGCCAGCAGCCAATACAGCCAACAGGAGGAAAAACTGTTTTTT.

Only one count was recorded for this clone. This chain joins TRBV5-5 and TRBJ2-2, with D possibly being TRBD1 (5 bases). The germline V and J ends were trimmed by 0 bases and 6 bases, with 24 bases remaining between them. The germline V gene encodes CDR1 SGHKS and CDR2 YYEKEE (reference sequence). The CDR3 runs 19 residues. CDR3 region: CASSLEAGKVGVLSGELFF. The CDR3, as DNA: TGTGCCAGCAGCTTGGAGGCAGGGAAGGTTGGAGTGTTGTCCGGGGAGCTGTTTTTT.

V gene TRBV5-1 combines with J gene TRBJ2-1, with 7 positions matching TRBD2. The CDR3 spans 15 residues. Germline V lookup: CDR1 SGHRS, CDR2 YFSETQ. Trimming at V came to 2 bases and at J to 8 bases, leaving 10 bases not matched to a gene. Here the CDR3 DNA reads TGCGCCAGCAGCTTTTCCGGCGCAGGGAGGGATGAGCAGTTCTTC. Amino acids: CASSFSGAGRDEQFF.

The chain combines TRBV7-9 with TRBJ1-4; TRBD1 aligns across 9 bases. Germline assignment: CDR1 SEHNR and CDR2 FQNEAQ (reference sequence). CDR3 length: 17 residues. V was pared by 1 base and J by 8 bases, with 11 bases of the junction left unmatched. CDR3 loop: CASSLGATGGPREKLFF. CDR3 DNA sequence: TGTGCCAGCAGCTTAGGAGCTACAGGGGGCCCTAGGGAAAAACTGTTTTTT.

The chain recombines TRBV30 with TRBJ2-3; 8 bases line up with TRBD1. Germline values: CDR1 GTSNPN, CDR2 SVGIG (reference sequence). The CDR3 covers 17 residues. V was clipped by 2 bases and J by 2 bases; unmatched bases: 12. Written as DNA, the CDR3 is TGTGCCTGGAGTTCCACTGGGGGACAGGTAGTCACAGATACGCAGTATTTT. This gives the protein CAWSSTGGQVVTDTQYF.

The V and J genes are TRBV5-4 and TRBJ2-3, with a tentative D call TRBD2 (7 bases). The germline V gene has CDR1 SGHNT and CDR2 YYREEE (reference sequence). The CDR3 runs 16 residues. Trimming removed 0 bases at V and 3 bases at J, with 14 bases between. The CDR3 region is CASSLGRGALTDTQYF. The CDR3 DNA reads as TGTGCCAGCAGCTTGGGACGGGGGGCCCTTACAGATACGCAGTATTTT.

The V and J genes are TRBV12-5 and TRBJ2-2; 13 positions agree with TRBD2. This CDR3 contains 20 residues. CDR1 and CDR2 from the germline V gene are LGHNT and FRNRAP. Trimming took 0 bases from V and 3 from J; bases not matched to a gene: 10. CDR3: CASGLVVGRLAGGHTGELFF. The DNA for the CDR3 is TGTGCTAGTGGTTTGGTAGTGGGGAGACTAGCGGGGGGCCACACCGGGGAGCTGTTTTTT.

The rearrangement links TRBV25-1 to TRBJ2-3, with D possibly matching TRBD2 (5 bases). This CDR3 spans 15 amino acids. V was clipped by 3 bases and J by 6 bases, with 16 bases between them. In germline, CDR1 is MGHDK, CDR2 SYGVNS. In nucleotides, the CDR3 is TGTGCCAGCAGTGAGTGGCGGGCCCTCGGGGATACGCAGTATTTT. Protein: CASSEWRALGDTQYF.

This chain connects TRBV4-1 to TRBJ2-7, with D perhaps matching TRBD1 (5 bases). The CDR3 is 15 amino acids. Germline CDR1 MGHRA, CDR2 YSYEKL. The V end lost 0 bases, the J end lost 6 bases, and 15 bases lay between the germline ends. This CDR3 is CASSQDGAGWREQYF. In DNA, the CDR3 is TGCGCCAGCAGCCAAGATGGGGCAGGCTGGCGCGAGCAGTACTTC.

The chain couples TRBV10-3 to TRBJ2-2; 7 positions agree with TRBD2. The CDR3 has 17 residues. V was pared by 2 bases and J by 4 bases, with 10 bases of the junction left unmatched. Per the germline V gene, CDR1 is ENHRY and CDR2 is SYGVKD. In DNA form, the CDR3 reads TGTGCCATCAGTGAGGGTGGTCTAGCGGCCGCCACCGGGGAGCTGTTTTTT. It specifies CAISEGGLAAATGELFF.

The rearrangement uses TRBV7-9 and TRBJ2-2; 7 nucleotides match TRBD2. V gave up 4 bases and J gave up 8 bases; unmatched junction bases: 10. CDR1 and CDR2 (germline): SEHNR, FQNEAQ (reference sequence). CDR3 length: 15 residues. The CDR3 protein is CASSSRPRREGELFF. CDR3 coding DNA: TGTGCCAGCAGCTCAAGACCTAGGCGGGAGGGGGAGCTGTTTTTT. Combining the CDR3 with reference TRBV7-9 and TRBJ2-2 gives the whole variable domain DTGVSQNPRHKITKRGQNVTFRCDPISEHNRLYWYRQTLGQGPEFLTYFQNEAQLEKSRLLSDRFSAERPKGSFSTLEIQRTEQGDSAMYLCASSSRPRREGELFFGEGSRLTVL.

This clone was detected only once. The chain uses TRBV9 and TRBJ2-7, with 9 bases lining up with TRBD2. Germline loops: CDR1 SGDLS, CDR2 YYNGEE. CDR3 length: 15 residues. V trimming: 0 bases; J trimming: 6 bases; junction bases outside the gene matches: 7. CDR3 sequence: CASSVAGGGVFEQYF. The CDR3 nucleotides are TGTGCCAGCAGCGTAGCGGGCGGGGGGGTATTCGAGCAGTACTTC.